One and the same sample provided the 22 T cell receptor beta chains below, sequenced in a study of blood T cell repertoires in COVID-19. TCRdb keeps only in-frame clones here, not all; method: immunoSEQ multiplex PCR. Here the sample spans 150,000 to 200,000 clones, more than 80% being singletons. Sequencing used peripheral blood. These receptors originate from a woman aged 80 or older with COVID-19, enrolled during active disease.

The chain couples TRBV7-6 to TRBJ2-2; D is ambiguous. CDR1 SGHVS and CDR2 FNYEAQ come from the germline V gene. The CDR3 runs to 16 residues. V was cut by 2 bases and J by 1 base, with 11 bases left in between. The CDR3 region has the DNA TGTGCCAGCAGCTTATCCCCCTTTAGGAACACCGGGGAGCTGTTTTTT. It encodes CASSLSPFRNTGELFF.

The J gene is TRBJ1-2, the V gene TRBV27, with 7 bases lining up with TRBD1. The CDR3 covers 15 residues. Germline V CDR1 and CDR2: MNHEY, SMNVEV (reference sequence). With V trimmed by 6 bases and J by 3 bases, 10 bases remained unmatched. DNA for the CDR3: TGTGCCAGCAGACGACAGGGCGCCTCGGACTATGGCTACACCTTC. Amino acids: CASRRQGASDYGYTF.

The rearrangement uses TRBV6-1 and TRBJ2-1, with 9 bases that match TRBD2. The CDR3 spans 15 residues. Germline V gene lookup returns CDR1 MNHNS and CDR2 SASEGT. V was pared by 3 bases and J by 2 bases, with 2 bases of the junction left unmatched. The CDR3 reads CASSEAGGPYNEQFF. In nucleotides, the CDR3 is TGTGCCAGCAGTGAGGCGGGAGGGCCCTACAATGAGCAGTTCTTC.

The rearrangement joins TRBV5-5 to TRBJ2-7; tentatively, D is TRBD2 (6 bases). V was cut by 0 bases and J by 2 bases, with 12 bases left in between. Per germline, CDR1 SGHKS and CDR2 YYEKEE (reference sequence). This CDR3 has 15 amino acids. CDR3 protein: CASSLDGGGTYEQYF. CDR3 bases: TGTGCCAGCAGCTTGGATGGTGGCGGGACCTACGAGCAGTACTTC.

The V gene is TRBV28, the J gene TRBJ2-7, with a tentative D call TRBD2 (5 bases). The V and J ends lost 8 bases and 5 bases respectively, with 19 bases between them. Germline V lookup: CDR1 MDHEN, CDR2 SYDVKM. This CDR3 has 14 residues. The CDR3 DNA sequence: TGTGCCAGCGAGGAGGCCCTTGGGGTTAACGAGCAGTACTTC. Translating it yields CASEEALGVNEQYF. The whole variable domain, remainder taken from reference TRBV28 and TRBJ2-7, is DVKVTQSSRYLVKRTGEKVFLECVQDMDHENMFWYRQDPGLGLRLIYFSYDVKMKEKGDIPEGYSVSREKKERFSLILESASTNQTSMYLCASEEALGVNEQYFGPGTRLTVT.

The rearrangement uses TRBV9 and TRBJ2-2, with 9 positions matching TRBD1. The CDR3 consists of 15 residues. The V gene's germline CDR1 is SGDLS and CDR2 YYNGEE. J lost 4 bases, V lost 4 bases, and 5 bases had no gene match. CDR3 nucleotide sequence: TGTGCCAGCAGCACGGGACAGGGTAGCACCGGGGAGCTGTTTTTT. Protein: CASSTGQGSTGELFF.

This rearrangement joins TRBV7-3 to TRBJ2-2, with a weak D call TRBD1 (5 bases). The CDR3 contains 16 residues. Germline assignment: CDR1 SGHTA and CDR2 FQGTGA. V dropped 0 bases and J dropped 7 bases, with 15 bases sitting between them. The CDR3 loop reads CASSLTGQGKGGELFF. The CDR3 DNA follows: TGTGCCAGCAGCTTAACGGGCCAGGGAAAGGGCGGGGAGCTGTTTTTT.

This clone was counted ten times or more. CDR3 nucleotides: TGTGCCTGGAGTGGGGGGCCGTTATACAATGAGCAGTTCTTC. Translating it yields CAWSGGPLYNEQFF. The genes are TRBV30 and TRBJ2-1; D might be TRBD1 (6 bases). The CDR3 runs 14 residues. V was cut by 1 base and J by 4 bases, with 11 bases left in between. The germline gives CDR1 GTSNPN, CDR2 SVGIG (reference sequence).

V and J are TRBV29-1 and TRBJ2-1, with 9 bases identical to TRBD2. Germline V gene lookup returns CDR1 SQVTM and CDR2 ANQGSEA. The V and J ends lost 4 bases and 8 bases, in that order; junction bases with no gene match: 3. There are 12 residues in the CDR3. This CDR3 reads CSVGREGDEQFF. CDR3 bases: TGCAGCGTTGGGCGGGAGGGGGATGAGCAGTTCTTC.

This chain links TRBV29-1 with TRBJ2-1; a weak D match, TRBD1 (5 bases). Trimming took 0 bases from V and 0 from J, leaving 12 bases between them. Germline CDR1 SQVTM, CDR2 ANQGSEA. This CDR3 comprises 16 residues. For the CDR3, the DNA is TGCAGCGTTGAAGATCAGGGATTGGGCTCCTACAATGAGCAGTTCTTC. Its protein is CSVEDQGLGSYNEQFF.

The chain couples TRBV4-1 to TRBJ1-2; 8 nucleotides line up with TRBD1. The CDR3 is made up of 15 amino acids. Trimming took 0 bases from V and 7 from J; bases not matched to a gene: 7. Germline CDR1 and CDR2: MGHRA and YSYEKL. CDR3 DNA: TGCGCCAGCAGCCAAGAGAGACAGGGGATGGGTGGCTACACCTTC. As protein: CASSQERQGMGGYTF.

The chain joins TRBV6-6 to TRBJ2-1, with TRBD1 as a possible D gene (5 bases). Trimming shortened V by 4 bases and J by 3 bases, and 16 bases separated the two germline ends. The CDR3 length is 16 residues. Germline-derived CDR1 and CDR2 are MNHNY and SVGAGI (reference sequence). The CDR3 protein is CASSLQAHGLYNEQFF. Here the CDR3 DNA reads TGTGCCAGCAGTTTACAGGCACACGGCCTCTACAATGAGCAGTTCTTC.

The table lists this clone with a count of one. V gene TRBV4-3 combines with J gene TRBJ1-2, with D perhaps TRBD1 (5 bases). The CDR3 is 12 amino acids. Trimming removed 4 bases at V and 7 bases at J, with 10 bases between. Germline V gene data show CDR1 as LGHNA and CDR2 as YSLEER. The CDR3 loop is CASSPGGAGYTF. As DNA, the CDR3 is TGCGCCAGCAGCCCTGGCGGGGCTGGCTACACCTTC.

The rearrangement links TRBV4-1 to TRBJ2-3; TRBD2 matches 7 bases. The CDR3 runs 16 residues. In germline, CDR1 is MGHRA, CDR2 YSYEKL. Trimming at V came to 2 bases and at J to 0 bases, leaving 5 bases not matched to a gene. In DNA form, the CDR3 reads TGCGCCAGCAGCCAATGGTCTAGCGGAAGCACAGATACGCAGTATTTT. Translation: CASSQWSSGSTDTQYF.

The chain recombines TRBV3-1 (or the pseudogene TRBV3-2) with TRBJ2-2; 7 bases match TRBD2. Losses at the gene ends were 1 base for V and 4 bases for J; bases not matched to a gene: 6. The CDR3 loop spans 16 amino acids. Germline CDR1 is LGHDT and CDR2 is YNNKEL (reference sequence). CDR3 in amino acids: CASSQVGGSVTGELFF. The DNA for the CDR3 is TGTGCCAGCAGCCAAGTGGGCGGGAGTGTCACCGGGGAGCTGTTTTTT.

This clone was seen a handful of times. Within the sample, other DNA sequences also encode this same CDR3. The V and J genes are TRBV5-1 and TRBJ2-7, with TRBD2 matching over 12 bases. Looked up from germline, CDR1 is SGHRS and CDR2 is YFSETQ. The CDR3 loop spans 15 amino acids. The V and J ends lost 0 bases and 2 bases, in that order; junction bases with no gene match: 0. The CDR3 nucleotides are TGCGCCAGCAGCTTGGGACTAGCGGGAGCCTACGAGCAGTACTTC. It is translated as CASSLGLAGAYEQYF.

The chain couples TRBV5-1 to TRBJ1-4, with a possible D match to TRBD1 (5 bases). Germline CDR1 is SGHRS and CDR2 is YFSETQ. This CDR3 is 14 amino acids long. V was clipped by 3 bases and J by 7 bases, with 13 bases between them. The CDR3 DNA reads as TGCGCCAGCAGCTCCACGGGGGGGACTGAAAAACTGTTTTTT. This gives the protein CASSSTGGTEKLFF.

The chain recombines TRBV5-1 with TRBJ2-1, with 7 positions matching TRBD1. The CDR3 runs 14 residues. Germline V CDR1 and CDR2: SGHRS, YFSETQ. V was clipped by 6 bases and J by 5 bases; unmatched bases: 8. CDR3 amino acids: CASTIQGPNNEQFF. The DNA for the CDR3 is TGCGCCAGCACCATACAGGGGCCGAACAATGAGCAGTTCTTC.

The rearrangement links TRBV24-1 to TRBJ2-3; 9 bases align to TRBD1. This CDR3 spans 16 amino acids. The V gene end was trimmed by 4 bases and the J gene end by 4 bases; junction bases not matched to a gene: 8. In germline, CDR1 is KGHDR, CDR2 SFDVKD. CDR3 nucleotide sequence: TGTGCCACCAGTGACCCTTTACAGGGGGCTGCAGATACGCAGTATTTT. Protein product: CATSDPLQGAADTQYF.

The chain combines TRBV2 with TRBJ2-5; 7 nucleotides line up with TRBD1. The CDR3 spans 15 residues. Germline V gene sequence: CDR1 SNHLY, CDR2 FYNNEI. The V gene end was trimmed by 3 bases and the J gene end by 4 bases; junction bases not matched to a gene: 8. The CDR3 is CASSENGQAIETQYF. In nucleotides, the CDR3 is TGTGCCAGCAGTGAGAACGGACAGGCTATAGAGACCCAGTACTTC.

V is TRBV12-5 and J is TRBJ2-5, with D possibly being TRBD1 (5 bases). V dropped 5 bases and J dropped 5 bases, with 9 bases sitting between them. Germline V lookup: CDR1 LGHNT, CDR2 FRNRAP. The CDR3 length is 12 residues. CDR3 sequence reads: CASGPRVETQYF. CDR3 nucleotides: TGTGCTAGTGGTCCCAGGGTTGAGACCCAGTACTTC. The full variable domain, rest sourced from reference TRBV12-5 and TRBJ2-5, is DARVTQTPRHKVTEMGQEVTMRCQPILGHNTVFWYRQTMMQGLELLAYFRNRAPLDDSGMPKDRFSAEMPDATLATLKIQPSEPRDSAVYFCASGPRVETQYFGPGTRLLVL.

The chain couples TRBV30 to TRBJ2-6; 8 bases fit TRBD1. This CDR3 is 16 amino acids long. CDR1 and CDR2 (germline): GTSNPN, SVGIG (reference sequence). Trimming took 3 bases from V and 0 from J; bases not matched to a gene: 4. The CDR3 spells CAWRGQVSSGANVLTF. The CDR3 nucleotides read TGTGCCTGGAGGGGACAGGTCAGCTCTGGGGCCAACGTCCTGACTTTC.